This T cell receptor (beta chain) was recorded in a study of T cell changes during pregnancy in multiple sclerosis. Sequencing was performed with immunoSEQ multiplex PCR; in TCRdb, only in-frame clones are kept and a portion is missing. This table holds about 60,000 clones, about 90% found once. The specimen comprised peripheral blood, sampled in the first trimester of pregnancy. The TCR comes from a female donor with multiple sclerosis, enrolled in a pregnancy study.

The CDR3 here is CASSSGDRVWNQPQHF. The DNA of the CDR3 is TGTGCCAGCAGTTCCGGGGACAGAGTATGGAATCAGCCCCAGCATTTT. The chain joins TRBV28 to TRBJ1-5; 7 bases line up with TRBD1. CDR1 MDHEN and CDR2 SYDVKM come from the germline V gene. Trimming cost V 4 bases and J 4 bases; bases outside gene matches: 10. This CDR3 comprises 16 residues.